Listed here are 16 T cell receptor beta chains from one sample, sequenced in a study of identical twins. TCRdb reprocessed the 5' RACE reads via MiXCR and lists one record per CDR3 protein. Here the sample spans 430,000 or so distinct CDR3 sequences, roughly 24% being singletons. These data were also reused for a study on T cells expressing NK-cell markers.

The sequenced sample consisted of CD4+ T cells sorted from blood. These receptors were collected from a woman between 18 and 30 years old in good health.

At least ten counts were recorded for this clonotype. V is TRBV18 and J is TRBJ2-5, with D perhaps TRBD2 (5 bases). The CDR3 sequence is 12 residues long. CDR1 KGHSH and CDR2 LQKENI come from the germline V gene. Trimming removed 8 bases at V and 5 bases at J, with 12 bases between. CDR3 DNA sequence: TGTGCCAGCAGTCCACCGGGGGAGACCCAGTACTTC. This translates into CASSPPGETQYF.

This clonotype has just a few counts. V is TRBV4-3 and J is TRBJ2-1; 8 bases are shared with TRBD2. Germline CDR1 reads LGHNA; CDR2 reads YSLEER. The CDR3 totals 16 residues. J lost 3 bases, V lost 1 base, and 5 bases had no gene match. This chain's CDR3 is CASSQGAGGFYNEQFF. CDR3 in DNA: TGCGCCAGCAGCCAAGGTGCGGGAGGTTTCTACAATGAGCAGTTCTTC.

The V gene is TRBV20-1, the J gene TRBJ1-4, with unresolved D. The CDR3 has 11 residues. Germline CDR1 and CDR2: DFQATT and SNEGSKA (reference sequence). V shed 4 bases and J shed 10 bases, with 10 bases lying between them. CDR3 DNA: TGCAGTGCTACCCCAAACGGAAAACTGTTTTTT. Amino acid sequence: CSATPNGKLFF.

This chain uses TRBV9 with TRBJ2-3; D is perhaps TRBD1 (6 bases). Trimming took off 0 bases at V and 6 bases at J, with 14 bases between the two ends. Germline loops: CDR1 SGDLS, CDR2 YYNGEE. The CDR3 extends over 15 amino acids. The CDR3 spells CASSVALGGSDTQYF. The CDR3 DNA follows: TGTGCCAGCAGCGTAGCTCTAGGGGGAAGCGATACGCAGTATTTT.

The rearrangement joins TRBV7-2 to TRBJ1-1; 9 bases align to TRBD1. The CDR3 has 15 amino acids. Germline CDR1 and CDR2: SGHTA and FQGNSA. V was clipped by 4 bases and J by 5 bases; unmatched bases: 8. The CDR3 nucleotides are TGTGCCAGCAGCTACCGGACAGGGGTTGATACTGAAGCTTTCTTT. The encoded protein is CASSYRTGVDTEAFF.

The chain is built from TRBV30 and TRBJ2-1; a possible D gene is TRBD1 (6 bases). The CDR3 is 13 amino acids. CDR1 GTSNPN and CDR2 SVGIG come from the germline V gene (reference sequence). V lost 4 bases and J lost 2, with 9 bases in between. The CDR3 region has the DNA TGTGCCTGGAAGTGGGACACCTACAATGAGCAGTTCTTC. It encodes CAWKWDTYNEQFF.

Only a few counts were recorded for this clonotype. CDR3 amino acids: CSAWTGRQETQYF. The CDR3 bases are TGCAGTGCTTGGACAGGACGACAAGAGACCCAGTACTTC. This chain joins TRBV20-1 and TRBJ2-5, with 7 bases that match TRBD1. The CDR3 spans 13 residues. With 5 bases clipped from V and 2 bases from J, the junction kept 5 bases outside the gene matches. Germline V gene sequence: CDR1 DFQATT, CDR2 SNEGSKA (reference sequence).

This clonotype was counted between two and nine times. The chain is built from TRBV20-1 and TRBJ1-5; 7 nucleotides align to TRBD1. With 5 bases clipped from V and 0 bases from J, the junction kept 4 bases outside the gene matches. Germline V gene lookup returns CDR1 DFQATT and CDR2 SNEGSKA (reference sequence). This CDR3 is 14 amino acids long. CDR3 sequence: CSAWDSNSNQPQHF. The CDR3 region has the DNA TGCAGTGCTTGGGACAGCAATAGCAATCAGCCCCAGCATTTT.

This clonotype was recorded at least ten times. This sequence joins TRBV5-1 and TRBJ2-3; TRBD2 matches at 11 bases. The CDR3 contains 14 residues. Germline V gives CDR1 SGHRS, CDR2 YFSETQ. V lost 2 bases and J lost 5; bases outside the gene matches: 1. CDR3 in amino acids: CASSFSGGEDTQYF. Written as DNA, the CDR3 is TGCGCCAGCAGCTTTAGCGGGGGGGAAGATACGCAGTATTTT.

This clonotype was seen only a few times. The chain joins TRBV25-1 to TRBJ1-4; no reliable D call. CDR1 and CDR2 from the germline V gene are MGHDK and SYGVNS. The CDR3 covers 16 residues. V was trimmed by 4 bases and J by 0 bases, leaving 12 bases between them. CDR3 region: CASSVGMRATNEKLFF. For the CDR3, the DNA is TGTGCCAGCAGTGTTGGAATGAGGGCAACTAATGAAAAACTGTTTTTT.

V and J are TRBV11-2 and TRBJ1-2; D is unclear. The CDR3 contains 15 residues. Germline loops: CDR1 SGHAT, CDR2 FQNNGV. Deletions cut 5 bases from V and 8 bases from J, with 21 bases between. This CDR3 reads CASSPTRGGSRGYTF. CDR3 sequence (DNA): TGTGCCAGCAGCCCGACCAGAGGTGGAAGCCGGGGCTACACCTTC.

The V gene is TRBV7-9, the J gene TRBJ2-3, with a possible D match to TRBD1 (5 bases). This CDR3 contains 15 residues. Germline V gene data show CDR1 as SEHNR and CDR2 as FQNEAQ (reference sequence). V was pared by 6 bases and J by 6 bases, with 19 bases between. DNA of the CDR3: TGTGCCAGCAGTCGCCAACCGGGCCCAGGGGATACGCAGTATTTT. This codes for CASSRQPGPGDTQYF. Full variable domain (remainder filled in from reference TRBV7-9 and TRBJ2-3): DTGVSQNPRHKITKRGQNVTFRCDPISEHNRLYWYRQTLGQGPEFLTYFQNEAQLEKSRLLSDRFSAERPKGSFSTLEIQRTEQGDSAMYLCASSRQPGPGDTQYFGPGTRLTVL.

The chain is built from TRBV7-2 and TRBJ2-2; 9 bases map to TRBD1. V shed 8 bases, J shed 2 bases, and the junction held 3 bases outside the gene matches. This CDR3 has 14 amino acids. Per the germline V gene, CDR1 is SGHTA and CDR2 is FQGNSA. CDR3 nucleotide sequence: TGTGCCAGCCAGGGACAGGGAAACACCGGGGAGCTGTTTTTT. It codes for CASQGQGNTGELFF.

The CDR3 DNA is TGTGCCAGCAGTTCCTGGGCCCCCGGGTCCTATGGCTACACCTTC. It translates to CASSSWAPGSYGYTF. The J gene is TRBJ1-2, the V gene TRBV12-3 or TRBV12-4; D unresolved. The CDR3 is 15 amino acids. V was clipped by 4 bases and J by 4 bases, with 16 bases between them.

V gene TRBV6-6 combines with J gene TRBJ2-1; no clear D gene. Trimming removed 8 bases at V and 7 bases at J, with 12 bases between. This CDR3 has 12 amino acids. The germline V gene has CDR1 MNHNY and CDR2 SVGAGI (reference sequence). The CDR3: CASLMTPNEQFF. The DNA of the CDR3 is TGTGCCAGCTTAATGACCCCAAATGAGCAGTTCTTC.

This chain links TRBV9 with TRBJ2-3; TRBD2 matches 10 bases. The germline V gene has CDR1 SGDLS and CDR2 YYNGEE. The V gene end was trimmed by 4 bases and the J gene end by 2 bases; junction bases not matched to a gene: 4. The CDR3 is made up of 15 amino acids. CDR3 DNA: TGTGCCAGCAGCCTTAGCGGGGGGCCCACAGATACGCAGTATTTT. Translated, it gives CASSLSGGPTDTQYF.